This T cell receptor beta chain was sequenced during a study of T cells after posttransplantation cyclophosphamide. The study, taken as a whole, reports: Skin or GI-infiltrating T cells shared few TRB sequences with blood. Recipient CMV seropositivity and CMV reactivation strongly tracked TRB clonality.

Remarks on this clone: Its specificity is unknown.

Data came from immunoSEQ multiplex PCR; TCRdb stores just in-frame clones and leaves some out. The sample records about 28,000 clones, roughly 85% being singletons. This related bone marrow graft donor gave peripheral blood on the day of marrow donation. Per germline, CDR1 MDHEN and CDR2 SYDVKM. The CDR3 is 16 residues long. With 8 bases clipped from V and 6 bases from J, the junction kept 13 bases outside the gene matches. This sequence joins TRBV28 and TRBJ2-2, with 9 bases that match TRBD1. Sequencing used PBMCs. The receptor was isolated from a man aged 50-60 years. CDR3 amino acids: CASELIGQGRAGELFF. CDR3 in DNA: TGTGCCAGCGAGTTGATAGGACAGGGGAGGGCCGGGGAGCTGTTTTTT.